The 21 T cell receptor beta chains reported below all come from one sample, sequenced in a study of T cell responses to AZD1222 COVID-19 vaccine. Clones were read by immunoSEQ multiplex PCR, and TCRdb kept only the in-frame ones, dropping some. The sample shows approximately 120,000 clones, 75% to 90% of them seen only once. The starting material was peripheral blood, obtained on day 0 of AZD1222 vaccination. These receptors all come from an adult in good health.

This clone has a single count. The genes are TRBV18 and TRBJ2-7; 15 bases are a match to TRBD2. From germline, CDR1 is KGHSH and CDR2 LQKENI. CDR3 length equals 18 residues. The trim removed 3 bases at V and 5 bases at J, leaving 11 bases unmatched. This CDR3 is CASSPGLAGGLGLNEQYF. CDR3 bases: TGTGCCAGCTCACCCGGACTAGCGGGAGGGCTGGGGTTGAACGAGCAGTACTTC.

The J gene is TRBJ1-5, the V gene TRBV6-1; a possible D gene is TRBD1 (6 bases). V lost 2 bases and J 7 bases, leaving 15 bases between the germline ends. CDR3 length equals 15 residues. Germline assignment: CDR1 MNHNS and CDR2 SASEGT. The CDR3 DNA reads TGTGCCAGCAGTGAATTTCGGGGTACAGGGCAGCCCCAGCATTTT. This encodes CASSEFRGTGQPQHF.

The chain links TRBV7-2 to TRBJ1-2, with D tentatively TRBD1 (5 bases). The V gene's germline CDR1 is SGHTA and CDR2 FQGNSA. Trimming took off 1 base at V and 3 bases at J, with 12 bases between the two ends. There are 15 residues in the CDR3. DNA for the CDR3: TGTGCCAGCAGCTTAGGGCTGGGACGGTACTATGGCTACACCTTC. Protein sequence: CASSLGLGRYYGYTF.

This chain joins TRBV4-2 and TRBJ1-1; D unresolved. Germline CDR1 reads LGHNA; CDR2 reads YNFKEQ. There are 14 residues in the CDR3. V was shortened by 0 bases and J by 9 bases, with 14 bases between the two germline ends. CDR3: CASSQDRRFSKAFF. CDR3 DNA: TGTGCCAGCAGCCAAGATAGGAGGTTCAGTAAAGCTTTCTTT.

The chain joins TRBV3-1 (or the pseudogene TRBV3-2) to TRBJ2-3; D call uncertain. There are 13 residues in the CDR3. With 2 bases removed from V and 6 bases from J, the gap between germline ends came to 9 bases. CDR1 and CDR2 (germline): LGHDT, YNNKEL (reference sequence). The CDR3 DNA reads TGTGCCAGCAGCCAAAACCCCCCCGATACGCAGTATTTT. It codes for CASSQNPPDTQYF.

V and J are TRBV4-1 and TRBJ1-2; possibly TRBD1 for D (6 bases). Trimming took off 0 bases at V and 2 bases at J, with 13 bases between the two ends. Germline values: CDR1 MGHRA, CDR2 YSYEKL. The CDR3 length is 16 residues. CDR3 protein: CASSQERGGGNYGYTF. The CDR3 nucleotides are TGCGCCAGCAGCCAAGAGAGAGGGGGAGGCAACTATGGCTACACCTTC.

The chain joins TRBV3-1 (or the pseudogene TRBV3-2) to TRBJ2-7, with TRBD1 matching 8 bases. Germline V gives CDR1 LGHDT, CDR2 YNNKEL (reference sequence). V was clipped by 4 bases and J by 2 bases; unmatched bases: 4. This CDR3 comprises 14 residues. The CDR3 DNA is TGTGCCAGCAGCCTCGGACAGGGACCCTACGAGCAGTACTTC. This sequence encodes CASSLGQGPYEQYF.

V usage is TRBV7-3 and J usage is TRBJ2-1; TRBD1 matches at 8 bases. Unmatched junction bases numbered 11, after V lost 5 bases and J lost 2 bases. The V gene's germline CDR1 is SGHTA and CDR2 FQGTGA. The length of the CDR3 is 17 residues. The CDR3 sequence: CASSIALGTGAYNEQFF. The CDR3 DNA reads TGTGCCAGCAGCATTGCCCTAGGGACAGGAGCCTACAATGAGCAGTTCTTC.

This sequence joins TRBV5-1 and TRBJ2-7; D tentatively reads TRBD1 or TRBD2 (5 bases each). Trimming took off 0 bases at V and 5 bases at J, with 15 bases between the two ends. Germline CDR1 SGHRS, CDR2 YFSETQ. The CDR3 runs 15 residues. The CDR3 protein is CASSLAFQGSDEQYF. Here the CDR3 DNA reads TGCGCCAGCAGCTTGGCTTTCCAGGGTAGCGACGAGCAGTACTTC.

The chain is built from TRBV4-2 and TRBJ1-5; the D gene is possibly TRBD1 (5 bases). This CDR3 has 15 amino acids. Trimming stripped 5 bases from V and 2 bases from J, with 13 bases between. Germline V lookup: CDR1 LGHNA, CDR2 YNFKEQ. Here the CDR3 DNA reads TGTGCCAGCAGCTCCGGGGTACAGGGCAATCAGCCCCAGCATTTT. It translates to CASSSGVQGNQPQHF.

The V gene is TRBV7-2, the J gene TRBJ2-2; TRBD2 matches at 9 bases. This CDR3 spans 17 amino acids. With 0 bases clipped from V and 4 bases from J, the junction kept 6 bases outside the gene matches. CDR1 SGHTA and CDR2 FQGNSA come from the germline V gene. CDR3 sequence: CASSLAGAGGGTGELFF. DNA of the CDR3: TGTGCCAGCAGCTTAGCGGGAGCGGGGGGTGGCACCGGGGAGCTGTTTTTT.

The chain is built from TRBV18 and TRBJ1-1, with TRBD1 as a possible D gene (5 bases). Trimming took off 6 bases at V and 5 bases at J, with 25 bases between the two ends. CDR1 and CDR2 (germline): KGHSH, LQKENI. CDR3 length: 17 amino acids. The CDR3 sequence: CASSGALRGGRGTEAFF. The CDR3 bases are TGTGCCAGCTCCGGGGCCCTCCGCGGTGGACGTGGTACTGAAGCTTTCTTT.

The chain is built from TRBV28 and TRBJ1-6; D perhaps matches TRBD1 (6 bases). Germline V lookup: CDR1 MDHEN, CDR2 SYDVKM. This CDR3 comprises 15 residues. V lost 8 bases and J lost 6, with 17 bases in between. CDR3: CASLLGGHGNSPLHF. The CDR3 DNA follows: TGTGCCAGCCTCTTGGGGGGGCACGGTAATTCACCCCTCCACTTT.

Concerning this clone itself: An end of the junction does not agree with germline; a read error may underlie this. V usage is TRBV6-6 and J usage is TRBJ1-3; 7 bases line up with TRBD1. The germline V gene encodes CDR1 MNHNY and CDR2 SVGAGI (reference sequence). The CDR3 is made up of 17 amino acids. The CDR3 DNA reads TGTGCCACCAGTCGGTCAGGGGGAGCCGTCTCTGGAAACACCATATATTTT. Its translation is CATSRSGGAVSGNTIYF.

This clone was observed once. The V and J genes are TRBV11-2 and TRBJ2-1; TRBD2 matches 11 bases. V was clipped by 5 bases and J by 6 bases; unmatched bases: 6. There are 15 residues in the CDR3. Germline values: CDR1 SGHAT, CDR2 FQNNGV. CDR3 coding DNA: TGTGCCAGCAGCCCCCCCGGACTAGCGGGCAATGAGCAGTTCTTC. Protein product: CASSPPGLAGNEQFF.

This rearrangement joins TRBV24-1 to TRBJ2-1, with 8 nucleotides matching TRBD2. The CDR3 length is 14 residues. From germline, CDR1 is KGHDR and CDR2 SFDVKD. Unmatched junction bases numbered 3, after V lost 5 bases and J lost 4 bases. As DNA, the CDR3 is TGTGCCACCAGTGCCAGCGGGGGATACAATGAGCAGTTCTTC. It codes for CATSASGGYNEQFF.

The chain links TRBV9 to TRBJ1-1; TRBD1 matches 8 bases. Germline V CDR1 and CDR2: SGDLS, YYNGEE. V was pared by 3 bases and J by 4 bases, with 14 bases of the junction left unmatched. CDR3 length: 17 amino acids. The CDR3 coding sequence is TGTGCCAGCAGCGCCGAGACAGGGGAGGTTGACGGCACTGAAGCTTTCTTT. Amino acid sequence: CASSAETGEVDGTEAFF.

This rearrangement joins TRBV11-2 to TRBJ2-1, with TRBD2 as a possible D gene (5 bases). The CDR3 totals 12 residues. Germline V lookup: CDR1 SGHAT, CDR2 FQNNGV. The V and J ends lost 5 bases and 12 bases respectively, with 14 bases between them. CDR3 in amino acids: CASSPQLAGQFF. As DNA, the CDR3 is TGTGCCAGCAGCCCCCAGTTGGCGGGGCAGTTCTTC.

CDR3 amino acids: CASSRTEDNEQFF. CDR3 bases: TGTGCCAGCAGTCGAACAGAGGACAATGAGCAGTTCTTC. The chain is built from TRBV2 and TRBJ2-1; D gene ambiguous. Germline CDR1 SNHLY, CDR2 FYNNEI. Trimming shortened V by 5 bases and J by 5 bases, and 10 bases separated the two germline ends. The CDR3 has 13 residues.

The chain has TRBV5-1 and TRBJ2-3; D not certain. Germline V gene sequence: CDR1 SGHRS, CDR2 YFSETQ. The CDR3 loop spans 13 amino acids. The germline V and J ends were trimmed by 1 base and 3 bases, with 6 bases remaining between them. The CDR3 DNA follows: TGCGCCAGCAGCTTGAGAGCAACAGATACGCAGTATTTT. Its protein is CASSLRATDTQYF.

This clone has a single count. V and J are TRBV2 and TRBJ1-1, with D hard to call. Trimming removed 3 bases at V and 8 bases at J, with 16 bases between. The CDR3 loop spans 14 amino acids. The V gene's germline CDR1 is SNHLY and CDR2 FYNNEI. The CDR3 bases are TGTGCCAGCAGTGAGCGGAGCGGAAAAAGAGAAGCTTTCTTT. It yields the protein CASSERSGKREAFF.